This passage covers 9 T cell receptor beta chains from one sample sequenced in a study of blood T cells in healthy people across ages. For the second PCR, which ran for 7 to 11 cycles, a sample-barcoded 5' primer and a J-beta primer mix were used. TCRdb used MiXCR to reprocess the 5' RACE reads, holding one entry per CDR3 protein. Found here are 450,000 to 600,000 distinct CDR3 sequences, 27% of them singletons; the top ten hold about 3.3%. The data were also submitted as part of a second study, on T cells of mothers and their children.

Sequenced sample: blood. The origin of the receptors is a boy between 2 and 10 years old in good health.

The CDR3 DNA follows: TGTGCCAGCTCCCCTAGGCTCCCACAGGGGACGGGGGGCACTGAAGCTTTCTTT. Translated, it gives CASSPRLPQGTGGTEAFF. The J gene is TRBJ1-1, the V gene TRBV18; 7 nucleotides agree with TRBD1. Germline CDR1 and CDR2: KGHSH and LQKENI. With V trimmed by 6 bases and J by 4 bases, 20 bases remained unmatched. This CDR3 has 18 amino acids.

This clonotype was counted only a few times. This chain links TRBV6-1 with TRBJ1-1; possibly TRBD1 for D (6 bases). Germline CDR1 reads MNHNS; CDR2 reads SASEGT. Trimming shortened V by 8 bases and J by 3 bases, and 10 bases separated the two germline ends. The CDR3 consists of 12 residues. The CDR3 spells CASGGTYTEAFF. In DNA, the CDR3 is TGTGCCAGCGGTGGGACATACACTGAAGCTTTCTTT.

This clonotype was counted many times. V and J are TRBV4-3 and TRBJ2-3; TRBD2 matches 12 bases. Germline V lookup: CDR1 LGHNA, CDR2 YSLEER. The CDR3 runs 16 residues. Losses at the gene ends were 0 bases for V and 7 bases for J; bases not matched to a gene: 5. In DNA, the CDR3 is TGCGCCAGCAGCCAAGAGGCTAGCGGGAGGGGCAATACGCAGTATTTT. Its translation is CASSQEASGRGNTQYF.

This chain uses TRBV27 with TRBJ2-3; the match to TRBD2 covers 14 bases. V was clipped by 4 bases and J by 4 bases; unmatched bases: 4. The CDR3 length is 16 residues. Germline V gene lookup returns CDR1 MNHEY and CDR2 SMNVEV (reference sequence). The CDR3 loop reads CASSWGGLAGADTQYF. As DNA, the CDR3 is TGTGCCAGCAGTTGGGGGGGACTAGCGGGAGCAGATACGCAGTATTTT.

The chain joins TRBV10-3 to TRBJ1-5, with 10 bases identical to TRBD1. The CDR3 has 13 amino acids. From germline, CDR1 is ENHRY and CDR2 SYGVKD. The V segment lost 9 bases and the J segment 5 bases; nucleotides outside the gene matches: 4. The CDR3 bases are TGTGCCATAGGACAGGGGGGGGATCAGCCCCAGCATTTT. Protein sequence: CAIGQGGDQPQHF.

The CDR3 sequence: CASSEFGQRVGYTF. In DNA, the CDR3 is TGTGCCAGCAGTGAATTTGGACAGAGGGTTGGCTACACCTTC. The chain links TRBV25-1 to TRBJ1-2, with a weak D call TRBD1 (6 bases). V lost 1 base to trimming and J lost 7 bases, with 13 bases between them. Germline-derived CDR1 and CDR2 are MGHDK and SYGVNS. The CDR3 length is 14 residues.

This clonotype has just a few counts. The rearrangement uses TRBV27 and TRBJ2-6; TRBD1 might be the D (5 bases). Deletions cut 4 bases from V and 2 bases from J, with 9 bases between. Germline V CDR1 and CDR2: MNHEY, SMNVEV (reference sequence). There are 15 residues in the CDR3. Here the CDR3 reads CASSSVGAGANVLTF. CDR3 DNA: TGTGCCAGCAGTTCGGTAGGGGCTGGGGCCAACGTCCTGACTTTC.

The chain combines TRBV12-3 or TRBV12-4 with TRBJ2-5; D is ambiguous. The better agreement between TRBJ2-7 and the DNA end casts doubt on the J call. This CDR3 comprises 10 residues. CDR3 DNA sequence: TGTGCCAGCGGCCACTACGAGCAGTACTTC. Protein product: CASGHYEQYF.

The rearrangement joins TRBV7-9 to TRBJ2-7, with D possibly matching TRBD1 (6 bases). Germline-derived CDR1 and CDR2 are SEHNR and FQNEAQ (reference sequence). The CDR3 loop spans 14 amino acids. The V gene lost 1 base and the J gene lost 2 bases, with 9 bases spanning the gap. The DNA for the CDR3 is TGTGCCAGCAGCTTAGACAGGGTGCCCTACGAGCAGTACTTC. As protein: CASSLDRVPYEQYF.